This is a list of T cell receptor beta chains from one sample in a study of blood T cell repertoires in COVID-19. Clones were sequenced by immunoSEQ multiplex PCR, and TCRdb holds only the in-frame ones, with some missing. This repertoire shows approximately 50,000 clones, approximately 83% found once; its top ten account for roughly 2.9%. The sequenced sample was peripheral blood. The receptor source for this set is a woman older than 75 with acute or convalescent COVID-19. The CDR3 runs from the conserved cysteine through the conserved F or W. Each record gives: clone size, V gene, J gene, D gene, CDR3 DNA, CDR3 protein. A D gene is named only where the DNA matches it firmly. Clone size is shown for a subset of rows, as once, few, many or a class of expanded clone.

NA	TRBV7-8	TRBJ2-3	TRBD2	TGTGCCAGCAGCAACCGACTAGCGGGGGAGGGAGATACGCAGTATTTT	CASSNRLAGEGDTQYF
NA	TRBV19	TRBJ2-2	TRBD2	TGTGCCAGTAGTCCAGCGGGGGTCTACCCGGGGGAGCTGTTTTTT	CASSPAGVYPGELFF
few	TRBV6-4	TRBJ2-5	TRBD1	TGTGCCAGCAGTGCCACCGGGACAGGGGGCCCAGAGACCCAGTACTTC	CASSATGTGGPETQYF
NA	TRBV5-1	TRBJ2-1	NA	TGCGCCAGCAGCATTACTCGGAATGAGCAGTTCTTC	CASSITRNEQFF
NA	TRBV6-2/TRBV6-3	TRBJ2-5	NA	TGTGCCAGCAGTTACCGCAGCGGGCGCCCGCAAGAGACCCAGTACTTC	CASSYRSGRPQETQYF
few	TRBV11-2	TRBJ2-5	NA	TGTGCCAGCACCTTGGGGGGACTTTTACAAGAGACCCAGTACTTC	CASTLGGLLQETQYF
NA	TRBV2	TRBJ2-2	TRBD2	TGTGCCAGCAGGCTTCTAGCGGGGATCACCGGGGAGCTGTTTTTT	CASRLLAGITGELFF
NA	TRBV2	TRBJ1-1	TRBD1	TGTGCCAGCAGCCTCCGACAGGGGGCATTCTTT	CASSLRQGAFF
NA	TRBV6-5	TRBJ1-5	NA	TGTGCCAGCAGTTACGTGGGGGCGGACCAGCCCCAGCATTTT	CASSYVGADQPQHF
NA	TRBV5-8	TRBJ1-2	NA	TGTGCCAGCAGCAAGACTCATGGCTACACCTTC	CASSKTHGYTF
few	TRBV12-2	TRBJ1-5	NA	TGTGCAAGTCGCTTCCTGTTTAATCAGCCCCAGCATTTT	CASRFLFNQPQHF
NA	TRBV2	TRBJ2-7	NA	TGTGCCAGCAGTGGGGTGGGAAGGGGAACCTACGAGCAGTACTTC	CASSGVGRGTYEQYF
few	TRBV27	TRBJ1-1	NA	TGTGCCAGCCGGTGGGGGGTCGACACTGAAGCTTTCTTT	CASRWGVDTEAFF
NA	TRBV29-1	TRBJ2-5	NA	TGCAGCGTTGAACAGGGAGAGACCCAGTACTTC	CSVEQGETQYF
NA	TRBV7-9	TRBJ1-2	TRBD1	TGTGCCAGCAGCGAAGCAGGGACAGGGGGTAACTATGGCTACACCTTC	CASSEAGTGGNYGYTF
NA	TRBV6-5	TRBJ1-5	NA	TGTGCCAGCAGACCCCTTCTATATAGCAATCAGCCCCAGCATTTT	CASRPLLYSNQPQHF
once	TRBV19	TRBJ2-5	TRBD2	TGTGCCAGTAGTATCTCTCTAGCGGGGGGGCGAGAGACCCAGTACTTC	CASSISLAGGRETQYF
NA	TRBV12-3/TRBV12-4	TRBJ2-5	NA	TGTGCCAGCAGGCCACTAGGCGGAGAGACCCAGTACTTC	CASRPLGGETQYF
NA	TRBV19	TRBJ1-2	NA	TGTGCCAGTAACATACAGGGATCTAACTATGGCTACACCTTC	CASNIQGSNYGYTF
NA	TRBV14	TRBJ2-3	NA	TGTGCCAGCAGCCAAGGGCACACAGATACGCAGTATTTT	CASSQGHTDTQYF
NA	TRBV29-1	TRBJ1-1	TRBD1	TGCAGCACGGACAGGGGGATGAACACTGAAGCTTTCTTT	CSTDRGMNTEAFF
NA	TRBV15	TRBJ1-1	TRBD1	TGTGCCACCAGCTCGGGACAGGTGGACACTGAAGCTTTCTTT	CATSSGQVDTEAFF
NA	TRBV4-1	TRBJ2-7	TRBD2	TGCGCCAGCAGCCCAGAGGGGACTAGACCCTACGAGCAGTACTTC	CASSPEGTRPYEQYF
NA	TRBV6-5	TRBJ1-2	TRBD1	TGTGCCAGCAGGGGACAGCCAAACTATGGCTACACCTTC	CASRGQPNYGYTF
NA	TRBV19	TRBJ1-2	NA	TGTGCCAGTATCCTAGCGAGGGGCGGCTACACCTTC	CASILARGGYTF
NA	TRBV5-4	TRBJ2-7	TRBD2	TGTGCCAGCAGCCCCTCACTAGCGGGGGGGCGGTACGAGCAGTACTTC	CASSPSLAGGRYEQYF
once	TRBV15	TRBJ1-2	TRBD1	TGTGCCACCAGCAGGGGGACAGGGATTTTTGATAACTATGGCTACACCTTC	CATSRGTGIFDNYGYTF
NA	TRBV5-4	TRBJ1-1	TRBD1	TGTGCCAGCAGCTTGCCGGGACAGCCGAACACTGAAGCTTTCTTT	CASSLPGQPNTEAFF
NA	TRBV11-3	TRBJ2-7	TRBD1	TGTGCCAGCAGCCCGGACAGGTCTTACGAGCAGTACTTC	CASSPDRSYEQYF
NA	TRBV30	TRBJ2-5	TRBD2	TGTGCCTGGAATCAAGCGGGGGGGCAAGTGACCCAGTACTTC	CAWNQAGGQVTQYF
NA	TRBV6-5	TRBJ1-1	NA	TGTGCCAGCAGCCCGCGGATGAACACTGAAGCTTTCTTT	CASSPRMNTEAFF
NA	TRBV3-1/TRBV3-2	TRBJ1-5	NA	TGTGCCAGCAGCCAAGCAGGGGTAGGTCAGCCCCAGCATTTT	CASSQAGVGQPQHF
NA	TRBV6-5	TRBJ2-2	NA	TGTGCCAGCAGTTCCGGCGGGGAGCTGTTTTTT	CASSSGGELFF